One and the same sample provided the 20 T cell receptor beta chains below, sequenced in a study of cytomegalovirus exposure and HLA in healthy donors. PCR primers comprised 60 Vbeta and 13 Jbeta primers. Assay used: immunoSEQ multiplex PCR; TCRdb lists only in-frame clones, some missing. This table has roughly 130,000 clones, around 71% appearing once. Sequencing input: PBMCs. The receptor set was obtained from a woman aged 60 to 75 in good health and CMV-seropositive.

The rearrangement links TRBV14 to TRBJ1-1, with a tentative D call TRBD1 (5 bases). The V end lost 0 bases, the J end lost 6 bases, and 11 bases lay between the germline ends. Germline V gene lookup returns CDR1 SGHDN and CDR2 FVKESK. The CDR3 is 14 amino acids. CDR3 coding DNA: TGTGCCAGCAGCCAAGAGGGCAGGGCCTCTGAAGCTTTCTTT. As protein: CASSQEGRASEAFF. The variable domain in full, with the rest retrieved from reference TRBV14 and TRBJ1-1, is EAGVTQFPSHSVIEKGQTVTLRCDPISGHDNLYWYRRVMGKEIKFLLHFVKESKQDESGMPNNRFLAERTGGTYSTLKVQPAELEDSGVYFCASSQEGRASEAFFGQGTRLTVV.

The genes are TRBV7-3 and TRBJ2-5; unclear D gene. V was shortened by 2 bases and J by 4 bases, with 17 bases between the two germline ends. In germline, CDR1 is SGHTA, CDR2 FQGTGA. CDR3 length: 16 residues. This CDR3 reads CASSLGALSSRETQYF. CDR3 coding DNA: TGTGCCAGCAGCTTAGGCGCCTTGAGCTCTAGAGAGACCCAGTACTTC.

This clone has only one observation. The chain couples TRBV25-1 to TRBJ1-2; 10 positions match TRBD1. The trim removed 2 bases at V and 3 bases at J, leaving 3 bases unmatched. CDR1 MGHDK and CDR2 SYGVNS come from the germline V gene. The CDR3 is made up of 15 amino acids. CDR3 in amino acids: CASSEAGTGDYGYTF. The CDR3 DNA sequence: TGTGCCAGCAGTGAAGCAGGGACAGGGGACTATGGCTACACCTTC.

As concerns this clone: At one of its ends the junction is not consistent with the germline gene, which may arise from a read error. V and J are TRBV7-9 and TRBJ2-7, with TRBD1 matching 7 bases. CDR1 is SEHNR and CDR2 is FQNEAQ in the germline V gene (reference sequence). The CDR3 runs 15 residues. The CDR3 protein is CSSSLDLRQGYEQYF. CDR3 nucleotide sequence: TGTTCCAGCAGCTTAGACCTTCGACAGGGCTACGAGCAGTACTTC.

The V gene is TRBV19, the J gene TRBJ1-1; perhaps TRBD1 as D (5 bases). Germline loops: CDR1 LNHDA, CDR2 SQIVND (reference sequence). CDR3 size: 14 residues. Trimming cost V 7 bases and J 1 base, with 13 bases left between them. This CDR3 is CASIPTEENTEAFF. CDR3 DNA: TGTGCCAGTATCCCGACAGAGGAGAACACTGAAGCTTTCTTT.

Notes on this clone: Relative to the germline gene, one junction end is altered; a read error may explain this. The same CDR3 is also encoded by other DNA sequences in this sample. The CDR3 here is CASSHTEAFF. The CDR3 DNA is TGTGCCAGTAGCCACACCGAAGCTTTCTTT. The chain links TRBV19 to TRBJ1-1, with no clear D. This CDR3 has 10 amino acids. Germline V lookup: CDR1 LNHDA, CDR2 SQIVND (reference sequence).

V and J are TRBV19 and TRBJ1-1; D may be TRBD1 (6 bases). This CDR3 has 11 residues. The germline V and J ends were trimmed by 10 bases and 4 bases, with 10 bases remaining between them. Germline CDR1 is LNHDA and CDR2 is SQIVND (reference sequence). CDR3 sequence reads: CATRDITEAFF. DNA of the CDR3: TGTGCCACCCGGGACATCACTGAAGCTTTCTTT.

The chain combines TRBV11-2 with TRBJ1-1; D is ambiguous. Germline assignment: CDR1 SGHAT and CDR2 FQNNGV. V was cut by 1 base and J by 0 bases, with 3 bases left in between. This CDR3 contains 13 residues. CDR3 protein: CASSLALNTEAFF. CDR3 nucleotide sequence: TGTGCCAGCAGCTTAGCCTTGAACACTGAAGCTTTCTTT.

The V gene is TRBV7-9, the J gene TRBJ1-2, with TRBD1 as a possible D gene (5 bases). Germline V gene data show CDR1 as SEHNR and CDR2 as FQNEAQ (reference sequence). V was clipped by 4 bases and J by 2 bases, with 17 bases between them. The CDR3 runs to 16 residues. The CDR3 reads CASSSPGERLNYGYTF. DNA of the CDR3: TGTGCCAGCAGCTCCCCGGGGGAGAGGCTAAACTATGGCTACACCTTC.

The chain joins TRBV4-1 to TRBJ2-2, with D maybe TRBD1 (5 bases). The V and J ends lost 2 bases and 6 bases respectively, with 10 bases between them. This CDR3 comprises 14 residues. The germline V gene encodes CDR1 MGHRA and CDR2 YSYEKL. The CDR3 nucleotides are TGCGCCAGCAGCCAAAAGGGGCCCCCCGGGGAGCTGTTTTTT. Translated, it gives CASSQKGPPGELFF.

The J gene is TRBJ2-3, the V gene TRBV5-4, with D maybe TRBD1 (5 bases). The CDR3 is 14 amino acids. Between the trimmed V and J ends, which lost 1 base and 0 bases, there was a span of 6 bases. Germline V CDR1 and CDR2: SGHNT, YYREEE (reference sequence). This CDR3 is CASSLRGSTDTQYF. CDR3 DNA sequence: TGTGCCAGCAGCTTGAGGGGTAGCACAGATACGCAGTATTTT. Looking up the rest from reference TRBV5-4 and TRBJ2-3 gives the full variable domain: ETGVTQSPTHLIKTRGQQVTLRCSSQSGHNTVSWYQQALGQGPQFIFQYYREEENGRGNFPPRFSGLQFPNYSSELNVNALELDDSALYLCASSLRGSTDTQYFGPGTRLTVL.

This clone was detected only once. The genes are TRBV5-1 and TRBJ2-1; 7 bases map to TRBD1. From germline, CDR1 is SGHRS and CDR2 YFSETQ. Trimming removed 3 bases from V and 4 bases from J; junction bases left unmatched: 1. The CDR3 spans 13 residues. The CDR3 DNA follows: TGCGCCAGCAGCTCCAGGGGGTACAATGAGCAGTTCTTC. Its translation: CASSSRGYNEQFF.

With regard to this clone: Compared with germline, one end of the junction differs, possibly owing to a read error. The J gene is TRBJ1-2, the V gene TRBV18; no reliable D call. The CDR3 covers 14 residues. CDR1 is KGHSH and CDR2 is LQKENI in the germline V gene. CDR3 nucleotide sequence: TGTGCCAGCTCCCCACTTCAGACTAACTATGGCTACGCCTTC. Residues: CASSPLQTNYGYAF.

The chain carries TRBV15 and TRBJ1-3; TRBD1 aligns across 8 bases. Germline V lookup: CDR1 LNHNV, CDR2 YYDKDF (reference sequence). V gave up 5 bases and J gave up 4 bases; unmatched junction bases: 4. CDR3 size: 14 residues. The CDR3 sequence is CATSGQGSGNTIYF. The CDR3 DNA sequence: TGTGCCACCAGCGGACAGGGATCCGGAAACACCATATATTTT.

The chain combines TRBV11-2 with TRBJ1-2; D gene uncertain. Germline lookup yields CDR1 SGHAT and CDR2 FQNNGV. CDR3 length equals 17 residues. The V end lost 1 base, the J end lost 6 bases, and 21 bases lay between the germline ends. Written as DNA, the CDR3 is TGTGCCAGCAGCTTAGCAAGTTGGGAGATAACTATGGATGGCTACACCTTC. Its protein product is CASSLASWEITMDGYTF.

The chain has TRBV29-1 and TRBJ1-1, with D uncertain. Trimming left V 4 bases short and J 0 bases short, with 12 bases between. The CDR3 runs 14 residues. Looked up from germline, CDR1 is SQVTM and CDR2 is ANQGSEA. The CDR3 bases are TGCAGCGTTGCACCTGCCCTAATGAACACTGAAGCTTTCTTT. It yields the protein CSVAPALMNTEAFF. Based on the CDR3 plus reference TRBV29-1 and TRBJ1-1, the full variable domain is SAVISQKPSRDICQRGTSLTIQCQVDSQVTMMFWYRQQPGQSLTLIATANQGSEATYESGFVIDKFPISRPNLTFSTLTVSNMSPEDSSIYLCSVAPALMNTEAFFGQGTRLTVV.

This clone was picked up a small number of times. The rearrangement uses TRBV6-1 and TRBJ1-5, with D tentatively TRBD1 (6 bases). V shed 7 bases and J shed 3 bases, with 13 bases lying between them. Looked up from germline, CDR1 is MNHNS and CDR2 is SASEGT. This CDR3 spans 14 amino acids. The CDR3 spells CASNLGQINQPQHF. For the CDR3, the DNA is TGTGCCAGCAACCTCGGACAGATCAATCAGCCCCAGCATTTT.

V usage is TRBV2 and J usage is TRBJ1-6; D ambiguous. This CDR3 spans 15 amino acids. Germline values: CDR1 SNHLY, CDR2 FYNNEI. Deletions cut 2 bases from V and 10 bases from J, with 15 bases between. This chain's CDR3 is CASSELASPRSPLHF. CDR3 in DNA: TGTGCCAGCAGTGAACTGGCCTCACCTCGATCACCCCTCCACTTT.

In DNA form, the CDR3 reads TGCGCCAGCAGCCAAGAGACAGGGGCAGGAAGAACTGAAGCTTTCTTT. Its protein product is CASSQETGAGRTEAFF. This sequence joins TRBV4-1 and TRBJ1-1, with 8 bases matching TRBD1. CDR1 and CDR2 (germline): MGHRA, YSYEKL. This CDR3 has 16 residues. After removal of 0 bases from V and 5 bases from J, the junction contained 8 bases not matched to a gene.

V gene TRBV4-2 combines with J gene TRBJ1-3; no definite D call. The CDR3 sequence is 17 residues long. CDR1 LGHNA and CDR2 YNFKEQ come from the germline V gene. V was cut by 0 bases and J by 0 bases, with 12 bases left in between. The DNA for the CDR3 is TGTGCCAGCAGCCAAGATCCACTACATCGCTCTGGAAACACCATATATTTT. Translated: CASSQDPLHRSGNTIYF.